This TCR beta chain appears in the sequencing data of a study of cytomegalovirus exposure and HLA in healthy donors. These donors counted as nominally healthy when sampled, but unrecorded immune exposures were likely. The primer mix had 60 Vbeta and 13 Jbeta primers. Sequenced by immunoSEQ multiplex PCR; TCRdb stores in-frame clones only, minus some. This sample has approximately 40,000 clones, with about four fifths found just once. This clone was seen just once. Its specificity is unknown. Overall study results and limits: Sequencing depth roughly uniform across donors was assumed in presence/absence analyses. A later analysis linked a missense variant in DCLRE1C to the trimming of TCR beta V and J genes. Earlier analysis found most TCR beta V segments productive about 90% or about 30% of the time.

The TCR sequence derives from a woman aged 40-49 years in good health and CMV-seronegative. The sequencing input was PBMCs.

The CDR3 is CASSLTDQETQYF. In nucleotides, the CDR3 is TGCGCCAGCAGCCTGACAGATCAAGAGACCCAGTACTTC. The J gene is TRBJ2-5, the V gene TRBV5-1, with D possibly being TRBD1 (5 bases). The V gene lost 4 bases and the J gene lost 2 bases, with 9 bases spanning the gap. Germline V gives CDR1 SGHRS, CDR2 YFSETQ. There are 13 residues in the CDR3.